This T cell receptor beta chain was sequenced in a study of T cells in Graves' hyperthyroidism and ophthalmopathy (dated by TCRdb to the late 2010s). About the full investigation: Peripheral blood samples were taken at initial diagnosis, before any treatment was given. Thyroid tissue and blood T-cell repertoires from about six Graves' hyperthyroidism patients were also compared in the study. Following sampling, methimazole starting at 30 mg daily was given to hyperthyroidism patients, and high-dose intravenous methylprednisolone was given to ophthalmopathy patients. Prospective prediction of ophthalmopathy was tested in an independent validation cohort of approximately 19 hyperthyroidism patients and some 17 patients who later progressed to ophthalmopathy. TCR Vbeta CDR3 sequencing of approximately 140 peripheral blood samples (over 40 ophthalmopathy, 75 to 80 hyperthyroidism and around 17 progressor patients) is reported in the paper. To identify TCR V-J signatures that set the groups apart, the researchers used a discovery cohort of 100 or so patients, made up of around 42 with Graves' ophthalmopathy and 57 with stable Graves' hyperthyroidism. The approximately 100 discovery patients were divided at random into training and test sets in a 7:3 ratio.

This clonotype was counted ten times or more. Its antigen is not yet known. Base quality data are lacking; no much larger clone is found one base away. Paper-wide results and their limitations: Sample size was not statistically predetermined, and blinding of investigators to group allocation was not performed. In validation, the model predicted progression to ophthalmopathy a median of about 5.9 months before onset, with over 60% sensitivity and 72.22% specificity. A 13 V-J signature model separated ophthalmopathy from stable hyperthyroidism, with around 88% sensitivity and 81.08% specificity in cross-validation and 80%/75% in testing. Most expanded thyroid clonotypes (frequency above 0.001) were also found in blood, which suggests that blood repertoires may mirror thyroid immune responses.

TCR beta CDR3 regions were amplified from RNA transcripts. The TCR CDR3 was subjected to a first round of RT-PCR using the HTBI primer set and the Qiagen OneStep RT-PCR kit. Libraries were constructed in a second round of multiplex PCR, after which size selection and purification were carried out. Paired-end sequencing of the libraries was performed with 100 bp reads on an Illumina HiSeq2000. Regarding the original processing steps: SOAPnuke was used to process the raw data, removing reads that contained adapters or uncalled bases, had a mean Phred below 15, or lacked an exact match to the constant primer or identifier. COPE v1.2.5 was used to merge high-quality paired reads, and clonotypes were defined as unique nucleotide sequences. Clonotypes were aligned to IMGT TRBV, TRBD and TRBJ reference segments using MiTCR v1.1. Only V-J combinations with frequency above 0.0001, covering approximately 99% of repertoires, were analysed. The TCS score was defined as F50 (clonal expansion) divided by E x V (chaos), with BLOSUM62-based TCRdist calculated between CDR3 peptides within each V-J. Welch's t-statistics and random forest reduced 500 to 550 V-J features to roughly 13, which were used in a naive Bayes classifier (R e1071). The public sequencing data were trimmed at Q25 with fastp and processed into clonotypes with MiXCR by TCRdb, which kept only in-frame beta chains. When rows share a CDR3 protein, they turn into one entry using the most common DNA and genes. The V and J calls here are based on TCRdb, not the publication. This sample lists about 520,000 distinct CDR3 sequences; 24% were detected once. The ten largest clones represent around 11% of the sample.

Relative to germline, V is missing 5 bases and J is missing 7 bases, with 6 bases of the junction outside any gene match. The CDR3 has 13 amino acids, counting the end cysteine and phenylalanine. The sequence is cut down to CDR3 DNA, 39 bases in frame from base 1. Looking up the germline V gene yields CDR1 SGHAT and CDR2 FQNNGV. Ophthalmopathy patients had moderately to severely active disease, Clinical Activity Score of at least 3, NOSPECS grade of at least 4, and duration under 3 months. The study excluded patients with uncontrolled infections, other autoimmune diseases, pregnancy or lactation. Diagnoses relied on clinical symptoms, serum thyroxine and TRAb, thyroid ultrasound and orbital computed tomography. Ficoll-Paque density gradient centrifugation was used to isolate PBMCs from 8 to 10 ml of fresh peripheral blood. Total RNA was extracted with Trizol reagent, and quality was checked on an Agilent 2100 Bioanalyzer.

This sequence originates from a woman in her thirties with Graves' ophthalmopathy. Sequencing input: blood. The V and J genes are TRBV11-2 and TRBJ2-7, and TRBD1 matches 9 of the central bases. The sequenced DNA is TGTGCCAGCAGCCTGGACAGGGGTGGGGAGCAGTACTTC. It translates to CASSLDRGGEQYF.